Presented here are 11 T cell receptor beta chains from one specimen sequenced in a study of T cell responses to AZD1222 COVID-19 vaccine. Measured with immunoSEQ multiplex PCR; TCRdb has only the in-frame clones, and not every one. The sample records approximately 260,000 clones, 93% being singletons. The sample in question was peripheral blood, obtained on day 0 of AZD1222 vaccination. These receptors were taken from an adult in good health.

V usage is TRBV3-1 (or the pseudogene TRBV3-2) and J usage is TRBJ1-6, with TRBD1 matching over 7 bases. Germline V gene sequence: CDR1 LGHDT, CDR2 YNNKEL (reference sequence). The J segment lost 8 bases and the V segment lost 4 bases, leaving 5 bases of the junction unmatched. The CDR3 totals 14 residues. The CDR3: CASSRGTEDSPLHF. In DNA, the CDR3 is TGTGCCAGCAGCCGCGGGACAGAGGATTCACCCCTCCACTTT.

This chain uses TRBV20-1 with TRBJ1-2; D unclear. This CDR3 contains 10 residues. Trimming removed 5 bases at V and 1 base at J, with 2 bases between. Germline CDR1 reads DFQATT; CDR2 reads SNEGSKA (reference sequence). The CDR3, as DNA: TGCAGTGCTTTTAACTATGGCTACACCTTC. This translates into CSAFNYGYTF.

The V and J genes are TRBV6-2 or TRBV6-3 and TRBJ2-3; D remains unclear. The length of the CDR3 is 12 residues. With 4 bases removed from V and 3 bases from J, the gap between germline ends came to 5 bases. CDR1 and CDR2 from the germline V gene are MNHEY and SVGEGT. CDR3 nucleotides: TGTGCCAGCAGTTGGGGAACAGATACGCAGTATTTT. Translated, it gives CASSWGTDTQYF.

The chain joins TRBV11-3 to TRBJ2-3; D unclear. The V and J ends lost 3 bases and 4 bases respectively, with 2 bases between them. The CDR3 is 11 residues long. CDR1 and CDR2 from the germline V gene are SGHNT and YENEEA. The CDR3 DNA is TGTGCCAGCAGCTTTCCAGATACGCAGTATTTT. Protein product: CASSFPDTQYF.

The chain recombines TRBV4-3 with TRBJ2-6; the D is unclear. Germline loops: CDR1 LGHNA, CDR2 YSLEER. The CDR3 has 16 residues. V was clipped by 0 bases and J by 2 bases, with 8 bases between them. The CDR3 spells CASSQDRAPGANVLTF. CDR3 in DNA: TGCGCCAGCAGCCAAGATCGGGCGCCTGGGGCCAACGTCCTGACTTTC.

This chain links TRBV4-1 with TRBJ2-4; possibly TRBD1 for D (5 bases). This CDR3 has 18 amino acids. Germline V lookup: CDR1 MGHRA, CDR2 YSYEKL. Trimming cost V 3 bases and J 8 bases, with 26 bases left between them. In DNA form, the CDR3 reads TGCGCCAGCAGCCAGGCTATAGGGCCGGACAAGGTCCGGGACATTCAGTACTTC. Translated, it gives CASSQAIGPDKVRDIQYF.

The chain has TRBV27 and TRBJ2-7; D is tentatively TRBD1 or TRBD2 (5 bases each). The V end lost 2 bases, the J end lost 0 bases, and 11 bases lay between the germline ends. The CDR3 is 15 amino acids. Germline V gene lookup returns CDR1 MNHEY and CDR2 SMNVEV (reference sequence). The CDR3 DNA is TGTGCCAGCAGTTTACTGGGGACGAGCTCCTACGAGCAGTACTTC. Translated: CASSLLGTSSYEQYF.

The chain carries TRBV10-3 and TRBJ1-2, with 9 bases fitting TRBD1. This CDR3 has 14 amino acids. The germline gives CDR1 ENHRY, CDR2 SYGVKD. Trimming at V came to 7 bases and at J to 6 bases, leaving 9 bases not matched to a gene. Written as DNA, the CDR3 is TGTGCCATCACCCAGGCCCGGGACAGGGATGGCTACACCTTC. It encodes CAITQARDRDGYTF.

The rearrangement joins TRBV6-2 or TRBV6-3 to TRBJ1-5; D remains ambiguous. V shed 1 base and J shed 7 bases, with 8 bases lying between them. Germline V lookup: CDR1 MNHEY, CDR2 SVGEGT. The CDR3 contains 13 residues. The CDR3 DNA is TGTGCCAGCAGTTACTATAGCGAACAGCCCCAGCATTTT. Residues: CASSYYSEQPQHF.

The chain is built from TRBV11-3 and TRBJ2-1, with D perhaps assigned TRBD1 or TRBD2 (5 bases each). Per germline, CDR1 SGHNT and CDR2 YENEEA. V was cut by 5 bases and J by 8 bases, with 13 bases left in between. The CDR3 length is 13 residues. The CDR3 spells CASSPRGRYEQFF. DNA for the CDR3: TGTGCCAGCAGCCCACGGGGCAGGTATGAGCAGTTCTTC.

The chain links TRBV2 to TRBJ1-1; D is undetermined. Trimming left V 7 bases short and J 0 bases short, with 12 bases between. Germline V gene data show CDR1 as SNHLY and CDR2 as FYNNEI. The CDR3 has 14 residues. The CDR3 is CASTARKMNTEAFF. For the CDR3, the DNA is TGTGCCAGCACTGCGCGGAAGATGAACACTGAAGCTTTCTTT.